The rows below give T cell receptor beta chains drawn from one sample of a study of T cells after yellow fever vaccination. Each CDR3 protein is one row after TCRdb ran MiXCR on the 5' RACE reads. The sample consists of hundreds of thousands of distinct CDR3 sequences, approximately 13% of them appearing once. Material: PBMCs, obtained on the day of the yellow fever booster vaccination. The receptors here all came from a man younger than 45 who received the YFV17D yellow fever vaccine. The CDR3 runs from the conserved cysteine through the conserved F or W. The order of the fields is J gene, V gene, D gene, clone size, CDR3 protein, CDR3 DNA. A D gene is named only where the DNA matches it firmly. The listing skips clone size in some rows; elsewhere it reads once, few, many or a size class.

j_call: TRBJ2-1; v_call: TRBV5-1; d_call: .; clone_size: few; cdr3_aa: CASSLAGVSEYNEQFF; cdr3_nt: TGCGCCAGCAGCTTAGCCGGGGTCTCGGAATACAATGAGCAGTTCTTC
j_call: TRBJ2-2; v_call: TRBV10-3; d_call: TRBD1; clone_size: .; cdr3_aa: CAISGGQGDTGELFF; cdr3_nt: TGTGCCATCAGTGGGGGACAGGGCGACACCGGGGAGCTGTTTTTT
j_call: TRBJ1-2; v_call: TRBV28; d_call: .; clone_size: few; cdr3_aa: CASRNGLGGGDLSYTF; cdr3_nt: TGTGCCAGCAGAAATGGTTTAGGGGGGGGCGATTTAAGCTACACCTTC
j_call: TRBJ2-1; v_call: TRBV20-1; d_call: .; clone_size: .; cdr3_aa: CSARGFPRGEQFF; cdr3_nt: TGCAGTGCTAGGGGCTTTCCGCGGGGTGAGCAGTTCTTC
j_call: TRBJ2-7; v_call: TRBV7-8; d_call: .; clone_size: .; cdr3_aa: CASSLGEAVYEQYF; cdr3_nt: TGTGCCAGCAGCTTAGGAGAGGCAGTCTACGAGCAGTACTTC
j_call: TRBJ2-5; v_call: TRBV12-5; d_call: .; clone_size: .; cdr3_aa: CASGSPGEETQYF; cdr3_nt: TGTGCTAGTGGCTCCCCAGGCGAAGAGACCCAGTACTTC
j_call: TRBJ2-1; v_call: TRBV6-1; d_call: .; clone_size: .; cdr3_aa: CASSPLDWSSYNEQFF; cdr3_nt: TGTGCCAGCAGTCCCCTTGACTGGAGCTCCTACAATGAGCAGTTCTTC
j_call: TRBJ2-1; v_call: TRBV10-3; d_call: .; clone_size: .; cdr3_aa: CAIKREAVGEQFF; cdr3_nt: TGTGCCATCAAGAGGGAGGCGGTGGGTGAGCAGTTCTTC
j_call: TRBJ2-2; v_call: TRBV24-1; d_call: TRBD1; clone_size: few; cdr3_aa: CATSDPTGDGELFF; cdr3_nt: TGTGCCACCAGTGATCCGACAGGGGACGGGGAGCTGTTTTTT
j_call: TRBJ1-5; v_call: TRBV20-1; d_call: .; clone_size: .; cdr3_aa: CSAGGPGDQPQHF; cdr3_nt: TGCAGCGCGGGGGGCCCAGGCGATCAGCCCCAGCATTTT
j_call: TRBJ2-2; v_call: TRBV19; d_call: .; clone_size: many; cdr3_aa: CASNLNTGELFF; cdr3_nt: TGTGCCAGTAATTTGAACACCGGGGAGCTGTTTTTT
j_call: TRBJ2-7; v_call: TRBV5-1; d_call: .; clone_size: .; cdr3_aa: CASSPGTAEQYF; cdr3_nt: TGCGCCAGCAGCCCAGGGACCGCCGAGCAGTACTTC
j_call: TRBJ2-5; v_call: TRBV7-2; d_call: TRBD2; clone_size: .; cdr3_aa: CASSPWYLREGETQYF; cdr3_nt: TGTGCCAGCAGCCCTTGGTATCTGCGGGAGGGAGAGACCCAGTACTTC
j_call: TRBJ1-4; v_call: TRBV15; d_call: TRBD1; clone_size: .; cdr3_aa: CATRTGTGLLFF; cdr3_nt: TGTGCCACCAGAACCGGGACAGGGCTACTGTTTTTT
j_call: TRBJ2-2; v_call: TRBV6-2/TRBV6-3; d_call: .; clone_size: .; cdr3_aa: CASSGLQGLFF; cdr3_nt: TGTGCCAGCAGTGGACTGCAGGGGCTGTTTTTT
j_call: TRBJ2-2; v_call: TRBV28; d_call: TRBD1; clone_size: .; cdr3_aa: CASSRDREYTGELFF; cdr3_nt: TGTGCCAGCAGTAGGGACAGGGAGTACACCGGGGAGCTGTTTTTT
j_call: TRBJ1-1; v_call: TRBV12-5; d_call: .; clone_size: .; cdr3_aa: CASGFGPSTAAFF; cdr3_nt: TGTGCTAGTGGATTTGGGCCTTCAACTGCAGCTTTCTTT
j_call: TRBJ2-4; v_call: TRBV7-2; d_call: .; clone_size: few; cdr3_aa: CASSPHVDHKNIQYF; cdr3_nt: TGTGCCAGCAGCCCCCATGTAGATCACAAAAACATTCAGTACTTC
j_call: TRBJ2-7; v_call: TRBV5-1; d_call: TRBD2; clone_size: .; cdr3_aa: CASSRGLAGADSYEQYF; cdr3_nt: TGCGCCAGCAGCCGGGGACTAGCGGGAGCGGATTCCTACGAGCAGTACTTC
j_call: TRBJ1-1; v_call: TRBV7-2; d_call: .; clone_size: .; cdr3_aa: CASSLMAGAMNTEAFF; cdr3_nt: TGTGCCAGCAGCTTAATGGCCGGTGCAATGAACACTGAAGCTTTCTTT
j_call: TRBJ2-2; v_call: TRBV10-3; d_call: TRBD2; clone_size: .; cdr3_aa: CAISLGLAGVAGELFF; cdr3_nt: TGTGCCATCAGCCTGGGTCTAGCGGGAGTTGCCGGGGAGCTGTTTTTT
j_call: TRBJ2-1; v_call: TRBV12-3/TRBV12-4; d_call: TRBD2; clone_size: few; cdr3_aa: CASSPGGLAGRRGQKEQFF; cdr3_nt: TGTGCCAGCAGTCCTGGGGGACTAGCGGGTCGAAGGGGTCAGAAAGAGCAGTTCTTC
j_call: TRBJ1-1; v_call: TRBV20-1; d_call: .; clone_size: .; cdr3_aa: CSARVQGKSNTEAFF; cdr3_nt: TGCAGTGCTAGAGTTCAGGGGAAATCGAACACTGAAGCTTTCTTT
j_call: TRBJ2-1; v_call: TRBV20-1; d_call: TRBD1; clone_size: .; cdr3_aa: CSARGGGQGASTEQFF; cdr3_nt: TGCAGTGCTCGGGGAGGAGGACAGGGGGCCTCCACTGAGCAGTTCTTC
j_call: TRBJ2-2; v_call: TRBV5-4; d_call: TRBD2; clone_size: many; cdr3_aa: CASSWGLANGNGELFF; cdr3_nt: TGTGCCAGCAGCTGGGGACTAGCGAATGGGAACGGGGAGCTGTTTTTT
j_call: TRBJ2-4; v_call: TRBV5-6; d_call: TRBD1; clone_size: .; cdr3_aa: CASSRTGSYKNIQYF; cdr3_nt: TGTGCCAGCAGCCGGACAGGGTCGTACAAAAACATTCAGTACTTC
j_call: TRBJ2-7; v_call: TRBV20-1; d_call: TRBD1; clone_size: .; cdr3_aa: CCARDNRWTGESYEQYF; cdr3_nt: TGCTGTGCTAGAGATAACAGGTGGACAGGGGAATCCTACGAGCAGTACTTC
j_call: TRBJ2-1; v_call: TRBV10-3; d_call: .; clone_size: .; cdr3_aa: CAISESITTWRGGLVF; cdr3_nt: TGTGCCATCAGTGAGTCGATTACGACTTGGCGGGGCGGCTTGGTCTTC
j_call: TRBJ1-1; v_call: TRBV7-2; d_call: .; clone_size: .; cdr3_aa: CASIRDFGLYTEAFF; cdr3_nt: TGTGCCAGCATCCGAGATTTTGGTTTGTACACTGAAGCTTTCTTT
j_call: TRBJ2-1; v_call: TRBV20-1; d_call: TRBD2; clone_size: .; cdr3_aa: CSARGVAGYNEQFF; cdr3_nt: TGCAGTGCTAGAGGAGTAGCGGGATACAATGAGCAGTTCTTC
j_call: TRBJ2-5; v_call: TRBV5-4; d_call: TRBD2; clone_size: .; cdr3_aa: CASSSLTSGQETQYF; cdr3_nt: TGTGCCAGCAGCTCGCTGACTAGCGGGCAAGAGACCCAGTACTTC
j_call: TRBJ2-5; v_call: TRBV20-1; d_call: TRBD2; clone_size: .; cdr3_aa: CSARPTSGSQETQYF; cdr3_nt: TGCAGTGCTAGACCGACTAGCGGGAGCCAAGAGACCCAGTACTTC
j_call: TRBJ1-6; v_call: TRBV4-3; d_call: TRBD1; clone_size: many; cdr3_aa: CASSPMTGLNSPLHF; cdr3_nt: TGCGCCAGCAGCCCTATGACAGGGCTGAATTCACCCCTCCACTTT
j_call: TRBJ2-1; v_call: TRBV20-1; d_call: .; clone_size: .; cdr3_aa: CSARDTGEQFF; cdr3_nt: TGCAGTGCTAGAGATACGGGTGAGCAGTTCTTC
j_call: TRBJ2-2; v_call: TRBV4-1; d_call: .; clone_size: .; cdr3_aa: CASSQSTALSGELFF; cdr3_nt: TGCGCCAGCAGCCAATCTACAGCGCTCTCTGGGGAGCTGTTTTTT
j_call: TRBJ2-7; v_call: TRBV5-1; d_call: TRBD1; clone_size: .; cdr3_aa: CASSYTPGTGGYEQYF; cdr3_nt: TGCGCCAGCAGCTACACCCCCGGGACAGGGGGCTACGAGCAGTACTTC
j_call: TRBJ2-3; v_call: TRBV4-3; d_call: TRBD2; clone_size: .; cdr3_aa: CASSQGTSGAHPTDTQYF; cdr3_nt: TGCGCCAGCAGCCAAGGGACTAGCGGGGCCCATCCCACAGATACGCAGTATTTT
j_call: TRBJ2-1; v_call: TRBV30; d_call: TRBD2; clone_size: .; cdr3_aa: CAWSVRPSGNPYNEQFF; cdr3_nt: TGTGCCTGGAGTGTACGGCCTAGCGGGAACCCCTACAATGAGCAGTTCTTC
j_call: TRBJ2-1; v_call: TRBV4-2; d_call: TRBD2; clone_size: many; cdr3_aa: CASSSGLAGVEQFF; cdr3_nt: TGTGCCAGCAGCTCGGGACTAGCGGGAGTGGAGCAGTTCTTC
j_call: TRBJ2-1; v_call: TRBV6-1; d_call: .; clone_size: .; cdr3_aa: CASSEVGGGNHYNEQFF; cdr3_nt: TGTGCCAGCAGTGAAGTGGGAGGCGGGAATCATTACAATGAGCAGTTCTTC
j_call: TRBJ1-2; v_call: TRBV12-3/TRBV12-4; d_call: TRBD1; clone_size: .; cdr3_aa: CASSLQGARGHRGYTF; cdr3_nt: TGTGCCAGCAGTTTACAAGGGGCCAGGGGGCATCGAGGCTACACCTTC
j_call: TRBJ2-4; v_call: TRBV9; d_call: TRBD1; clone_size: few; cdr3_aa: CASSRDRKNIQYF; cdr3_nt: TGTGCCAGCAGTCGGGACAGGAAGAACATTCAGTACTTC
j_call: TRBJ1-1; v_call: TRBV7-9; d_call: .; clone_size: few; cdr3_aa: CASSSGLGQGNTEAFF; cdr3_nt: TGTGCCAGCAGCTCCGGCTTGGGGCAGGGTAACACTGAAGCTTTCTTT
j_call: TRBJ2-5; v_call: TRBV7-6; d_call: .; clone_size: .; cdr3_aa: CASRDPGGTQYF; cdr3_nt: TGTGCCAGCCGTGACCCAGGAGGGACCCAGTACTTC
j_call: TRBJ2-1; v_call: TRBV7-9; d_call: .; clone_size: .; cdr3_aa: CASSAPGGQGDLFF; cdr3_nt: TGTGCCAGCAGCGCTCCCGGCGGGCAGGGAGATCTGTTCTTC
j_call: TRBJ2-3; v_call: TRBV7-2; d_call: .; clone_size: few; cdr3_aa: CASSPAKDTQYF; cdr3_nt: TGTGCCAGCAGCCCCGCGAAGGATACGCAGTATTTT
j_call: TRBJ2-1; v_call: TRBV19; d_call: TRBD2; clone_size: .; cdr3_aa: CASTKGLAHNEQFF; cdr3_nt: TGTGCCAGTACGAAGGGACTAGCGCACAATGAGCAGTTCTTC
j_call: TRBJ2-2; v_call: TRBV5-4; d_call: .; clone_size: .; cdr3_aa: CASRSELAGELFF; cdr3_nt: TGTGCCAGCAGATCCGAACTGGCCGGGGAGCTGTTTTTT
j_call: TRBJ2-5; v_call: TRBV6-1; d_call: TRBD1; clone_size: .; cdr3_aa: CASSPDRGRRGTQYF; cdr3_nt: TGTGCCAGCAGCCCTGACAGGGGGCGTCGGGGGACCCAGTACTTC
j_call: TRBJ2-3; v_call: TRBV20-1; d_call: .; clone_size: .; cdr3_aa: CSASVRTPTDTQYF; cdr3_nt: TGCAGTGCTAGTGTGCGGACCCCCACAGATACGCAGTATTTT
j_call: TRBJ1-5; v_call: TRBV10-3; d_call: .; clone_size: .; cdr3_aa: CAISARGGENQPQHF; cdr3_nt: TGTGCCATCAGTGCACGTGGGGGCGAAAATCAGCCCCAGCATTTT
j_call: TRBJ2-7; v_call: TRBV10-2; d_call: TRBD2; clone_size: .; cdr3_aa: CASSEVGLDTEQYF; cdr3_nt: TGCGCCAGCAGTGAGGTTGGACTAGATACCGAGCAGTACTTC
j_call: TRBJ2-1; v_call: TRBV29-1; d_call: .; clone_size: .; cdr3_aa: CSVVGGSLYNEQFF; cdr3_nt: TGCAGCGTTGTTGGGGGCTCCTTATACAATGAGCAGTTCTTC
j_call: TRBJ2-2; v_call: TRBV6-2/TRBV6-3; d_call: TRBD1; clone_size: .; cdr3_aa: CASRYRGRTGELFF; cdr3_nt: TGTGCCAGCAGATACAGGGGGCGCACCGGGGAGCTGTTTTTT
j_call: TRBJ1-1; v_call: TRBV6-5; d_call: .; clone_size: few; cdr3_aa: CASSYRGLTEAFF; cdr3_nt: TGTGCCAGCAGTTACCGAGGTCTGACTGAAGCTTTCTTT
j_call: TRBJ2-1; v_call: TRBV7-8; d_call: .; clone_size: .; cdr3_aa: CASSAPYNEQFF; cdr3_nt: TGTGCCAGCAGCGCACCCTACAATGAGCAGTTCTTC
j_call: TRBJ2-6; v_call: TRBV2; d_call: .; clone_size: .; cdr3_aa: CASTLGRPQSRANVLTF; cdr3_nt: TGTGCCAGCACCCTTGGTCGCCCACAGAGCCGGGCCAACGTCCTGACTTTC